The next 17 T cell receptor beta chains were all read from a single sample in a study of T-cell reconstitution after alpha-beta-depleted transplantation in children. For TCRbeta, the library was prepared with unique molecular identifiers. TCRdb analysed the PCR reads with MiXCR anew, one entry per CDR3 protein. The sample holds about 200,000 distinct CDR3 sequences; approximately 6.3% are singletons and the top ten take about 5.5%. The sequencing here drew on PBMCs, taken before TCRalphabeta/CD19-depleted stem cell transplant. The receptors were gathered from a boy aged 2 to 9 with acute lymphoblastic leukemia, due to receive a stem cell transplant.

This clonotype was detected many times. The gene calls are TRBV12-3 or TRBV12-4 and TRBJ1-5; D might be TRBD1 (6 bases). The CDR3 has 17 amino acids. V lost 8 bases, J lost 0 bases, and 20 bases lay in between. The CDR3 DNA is TGTGCCAGCGGCTGGGGCAGGGGATCTTATAGCAATCAGCCCCAGCATTTT. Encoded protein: CASGWGRGSYSNQPQHF.

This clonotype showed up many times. This chain's CDR3 is CASSQGLADTGELFF. The CDR3 DNA follows: TGTGCCAGCAGCCAAGGGCTCGCTGACACCGGGGAGCTGTTTTTT. The chain is built from TRBV4-2 and TRBJ2-2; D remains unclear. Trimming removed 1 base at V and 3 bases at J, with 9 bases between. CDR3 size: 15 residues. Germline loops: CDR1 LGHNA, CDR2 YNFKEQ.

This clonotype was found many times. CDR3 DNA: TGTGCCAGCCGGGGGAACTATGGCTACACCTTC. As protein: CASRGNYGYTF. This sequence joins TRBV12-3 or TRBV12-4 and TRBJ1-2; tentative D call: TRBD1 (5 bases). With 8 bases removed from V and 2 bases from J, the gap between germline ends came to 6 bases. The CDR3 has 11 residues.

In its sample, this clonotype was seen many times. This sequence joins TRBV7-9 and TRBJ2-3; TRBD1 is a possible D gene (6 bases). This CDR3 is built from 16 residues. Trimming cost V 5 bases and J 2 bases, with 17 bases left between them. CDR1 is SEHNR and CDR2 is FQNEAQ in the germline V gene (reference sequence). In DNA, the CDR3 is TGTGCCAGCAGCCCCCGTGAGGGGGAACCCACAGATACGCAGTATTTT. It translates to CASSPREGEPTDTQYF.

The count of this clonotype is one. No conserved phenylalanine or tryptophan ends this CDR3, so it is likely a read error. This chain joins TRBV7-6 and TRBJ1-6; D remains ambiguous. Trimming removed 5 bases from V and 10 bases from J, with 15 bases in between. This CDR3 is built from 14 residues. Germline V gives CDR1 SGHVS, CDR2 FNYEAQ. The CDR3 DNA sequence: TGTGCCAGCAGCACCGGGCATCCGGGCTCACCCCTCCACTAT. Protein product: CASSTGHPGSPLHY.

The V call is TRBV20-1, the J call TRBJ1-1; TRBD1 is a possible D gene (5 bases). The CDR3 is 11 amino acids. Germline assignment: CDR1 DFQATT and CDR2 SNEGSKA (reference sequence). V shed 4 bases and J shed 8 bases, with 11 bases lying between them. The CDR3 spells CSAIQGREAFF. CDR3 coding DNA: TGCAGTGCTATCCAGGGCAGAGAAGCTTTCTTT.

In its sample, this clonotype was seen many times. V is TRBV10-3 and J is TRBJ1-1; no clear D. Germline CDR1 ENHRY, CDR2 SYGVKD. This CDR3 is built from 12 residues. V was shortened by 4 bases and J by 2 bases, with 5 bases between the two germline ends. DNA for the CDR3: TGTGCCATCAGTGTTCAAAACACTGAAGCTTTCTTT. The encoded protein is CAISVQNTEAFF.

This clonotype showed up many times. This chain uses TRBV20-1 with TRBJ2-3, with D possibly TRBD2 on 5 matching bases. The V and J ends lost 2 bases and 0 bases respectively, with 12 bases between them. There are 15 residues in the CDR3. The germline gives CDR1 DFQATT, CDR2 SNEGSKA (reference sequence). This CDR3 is CSARFASRSTDTQYF. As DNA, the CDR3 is TGCAGTGCTAGATTTGCTAGCAGAAGCACAGATACGCAGTATTTT.

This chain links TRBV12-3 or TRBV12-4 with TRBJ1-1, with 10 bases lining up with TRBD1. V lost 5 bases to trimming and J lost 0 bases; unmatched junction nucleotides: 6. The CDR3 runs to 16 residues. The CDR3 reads CASSTRQGALNTEAFF. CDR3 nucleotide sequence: TGTGCCAGCAGTACCCGACAGGGGGCGTTGAACACTGAAGCTTTCTTT.

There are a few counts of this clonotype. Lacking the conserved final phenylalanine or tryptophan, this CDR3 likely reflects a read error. The CDR3 coding sequence is TGTGCCAGCAGTTCTCGACAGGGCCGCTCTGGAAACACCATATATATT. Translated: CASSSRQGRSGNTIYI. The V and J genes are TRBV12-3 or TRBV12-4 and TRBJ1-3; 7 positions agree with TRBD1. With 4 bases clipped from V and 0 bases from J, the junction kept 6 bases outside the gene matches. The CDR3 runs to 16 residues.

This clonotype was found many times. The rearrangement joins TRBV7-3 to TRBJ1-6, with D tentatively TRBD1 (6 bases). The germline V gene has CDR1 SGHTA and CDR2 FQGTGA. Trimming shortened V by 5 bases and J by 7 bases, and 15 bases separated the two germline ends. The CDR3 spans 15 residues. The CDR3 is CASSPGQLENSPLHF. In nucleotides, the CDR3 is TGTGCCAGCAGCCCCGGACAGCTCGAAAATTCACCCCTCCACTTT.

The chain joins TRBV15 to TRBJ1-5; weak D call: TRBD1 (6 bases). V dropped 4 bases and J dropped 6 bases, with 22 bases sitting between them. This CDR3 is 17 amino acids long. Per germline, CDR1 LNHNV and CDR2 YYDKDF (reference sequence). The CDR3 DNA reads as TGTGCCACCAGCACAGACGCAAAGATACAGGGTCCTCAGCCCCAGCATTTT. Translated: CATSTDAKIQGPQPQHF.

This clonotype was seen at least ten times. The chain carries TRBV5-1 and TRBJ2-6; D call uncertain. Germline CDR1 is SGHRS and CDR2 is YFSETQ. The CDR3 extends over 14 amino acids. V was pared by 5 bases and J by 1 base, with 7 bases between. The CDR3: CASRDPSGANVLTF. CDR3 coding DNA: TGCGCCAGCAGAGACCCGTCTGGGGCCAACGTCCTGACTTTC. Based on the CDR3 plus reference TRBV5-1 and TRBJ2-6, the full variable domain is KAGVTQTPRYLIKTRGQQVTLSCSPISGHRSVSWYQQTPGQGLQFLFEYFSETQRNKGNFPGRFSGRQFSNSRSEMNVSTLELGDSALYLCASRDPSGANVLTFGAGSRLTVL.

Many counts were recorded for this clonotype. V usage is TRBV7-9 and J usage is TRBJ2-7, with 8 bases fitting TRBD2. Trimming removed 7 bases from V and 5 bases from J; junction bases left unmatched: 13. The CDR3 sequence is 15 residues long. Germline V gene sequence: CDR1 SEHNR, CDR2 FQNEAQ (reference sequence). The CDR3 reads CASTNGGAEVDEQYF. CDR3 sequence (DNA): TGTGCCAGCACCAACGGGGGGGCAGAGGTCGACGAGCAGTACTTC.

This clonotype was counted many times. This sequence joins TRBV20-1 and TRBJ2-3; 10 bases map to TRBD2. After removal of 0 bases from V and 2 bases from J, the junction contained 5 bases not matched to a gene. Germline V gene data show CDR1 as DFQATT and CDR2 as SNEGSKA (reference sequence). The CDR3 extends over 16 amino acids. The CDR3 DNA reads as TGCAGTGCTAGAGATCCTACTAGCGGGATCACAGATACGCAGTATTTT. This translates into CSARDPTSGITDTQYF.

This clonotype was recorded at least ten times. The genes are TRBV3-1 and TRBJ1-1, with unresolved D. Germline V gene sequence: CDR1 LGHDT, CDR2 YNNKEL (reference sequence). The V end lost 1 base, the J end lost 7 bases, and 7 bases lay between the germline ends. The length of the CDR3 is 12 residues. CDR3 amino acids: CASSQGPGEAFF. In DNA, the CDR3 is TGTGCCAGCAGCCAAGGTCCTGGTGAAGCTTTCTTT. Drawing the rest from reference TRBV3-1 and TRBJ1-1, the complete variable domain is DTAVSQTPKYLVTQMGNDKSIKCEQNLGHDTMYWYKQDSKKFLKIMFSYNNKELIINETVPNRFSPKSPDKAHLNLHINSLELGDSAVYFCASSQGPGEAFFGQGTRLTVV.

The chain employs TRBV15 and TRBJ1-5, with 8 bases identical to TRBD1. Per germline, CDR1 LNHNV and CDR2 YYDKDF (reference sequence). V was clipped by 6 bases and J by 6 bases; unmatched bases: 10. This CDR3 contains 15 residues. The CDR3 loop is CATRSQGARVQPQHF. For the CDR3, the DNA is TGTGCCACCAGGAGTCAGGGGGCGAGGGTTCAGCCCCAGCATTTT.